The table lists the clone carrying this T cell receptor (beta chain) with a few counts. Its antigen remains unknown. The data were obtained in a study of T-cell memory formation after mild COVID-19. On the study more broadly: Largely donor-specific sequence clusters came from two donors.

Germline V gene data show CDR1 as MNHEY and CDR2 as SMNVEV (reference sequence). V gave up 6 bases and J gave up 3 bases; unmatched junction bases: 9. The CDR3 sequence is 16 residues long. With constant-segment primers, 5'RACE yielded cDNA libraries of TCR alpha and TCR beta that carried sample barcodes and UMIs. TCRdb re-derived calls from the 5' RACE reads in MiXCR, one entry per CDR3 protein. Of hundreds of thousands of distinct CDR3 sequences in the sample, roughly 22% were seen once. Study conclusions and caveats: The finding that pre-infection memory included some responding clones suggested that cross-reactive memory joined. The authors left the SARS-CoV-2 specificity of second-wave clones peaking on day 37 unconfirmed.

The sequencing sample was made of PBMCs or a T cell subset sorted from them (not recorded which). The TCR originated in an adult woman who had mild COVID-19 (a few samples of this study predate the infection). Cell type and time point are not known. The gene calls are TRBV27 and TRBJ2-7; 12 bases align to TRBD1. The CDR3 region has the DNA TGTGCCAGCAGGGGCTCCGGGACAGGGGGCTTCTACGAGCAGTACTTC. Translating gives CASRGSGTGGFYEQYF.